The 25 T cell receptor beta chains presented below share a single source sample, sequenced in a study of blood T cell repertoires in COVID-19. Clones were read by immunoSEQ multiplex PCR, and TCRdb kept only the in-frame ones, dropping some. Of about 300,000 clones in the sample, around 90% were seen once. The specimen was PBMCs or T cells enriched from blood (not recorded which). The receptors here all came from a woman younger than 35 with acute COVID-19.

The V gene is TRBV7-3, the J gene TRBJ2-7; perhaps TRBD2 as D (6 bases). V was shortened by 2 bases and J by 5 bases, with 16 bases between the two germline ends. The CDR3 has 15 residues. Germline CDR1 and CDR2: SGHTA and FQGTGA. This chain's CDR3 is CASSLGPGRINEQYF. In DNA, the CDR3 is TGTGCCAGCAGCTTAGGGCCCGGGAGAATAAACGAGCAGTACTTC. Combining the CDR3 with reference TRBV7-3 and TRBJ2-7 gives the whole variable domain GAGVSQTPSNKVTEKGKYVELRCDPISGHTALYWYRQSLGQGPEFLIYFQGTGAADDSGLPNDRFFAVRPEGSVSTLKIQRTERGDSAVYLCASSLGPGRINEQYFGPGTRLTVT.

This chain connects TRBV10-3 to TRBJ1-4; possibly TRBD1 for D (5 bases). CDR1 and CDR2 from the germline V gene are ENHRY and SYGVKD. Trimming stripped 0 bases from V and 10 bases from J, with 12 bases between. The CDR3 is made up of 14 amino acids. The CDR3 is CAISESTGLGKLFF. DNA of the CDR3: TGTGCCATCAGTGAGTCGACGGGACTCGGAAAACTGTTTTTT.

In its sample, this clone was seen a few times. The chain employs TRBV29-1 and TRBJ1-3, with no clear D. This CDR3 contains 13 residues. The germline V gene encodes CDR1 SQVTM and CDR2 ANQGSEA. V was shortened by 7 bases and J by 0 bases, with 10 bases between the two germline ends. CDR3 loop: CSAQVASGNTIYF. DNA for the CDR3: TGCAGCGCCCAGGTCGCCTCTGGAAACACCATATATTTT.

CDR3 protein: CASSQTQREEETQYF. In DNA form, the CDR3 reads TGTGCCAGTAGCCAAACCCAGCGGGAGGAGGAGACCCAGTACTTC. The chain carries TRBV19 and TRBJ2-5; 9 nucleotides line up with TRBD2. Losses at the gene ends were 6 bases for V and 5 bases for J; bases not matched to a gene: 10. The germline gives CDR1 LNHDA, CDR2 SQIVND (reference sequence). The CDR3 is 15 residues long.

This clone has just one count. CDR3 in amino acids: CASSSPMVRSNEQFF. The CDR3 DNA sequence: TGTGCCAGCAGTTCCCCAATGGTCCGCAGCAATGAGCAGTTCTTC. The chain has TRBV28 and TRBJ2-1, with D hard to call. Between the trimmed V and J ends, which lost 4 bases and 6 bases, there was a span of 16 bases. Germline V gene data show CDR1 as MDHEN and CDR2 as SYDVKM. This CDR3 is 15 amino acids long.

J is TRBJ2-7 and V is TRBV4-1; D is unresolved. There are 13 residues in the CDR3. Germline CDR1 reads MGHRA; CDR2 reads YSYEKL. V was pared by 4 bases and J by 2 bases, with 9 bases between. The CDR3 spells CASSLGGTYEQYF. The CDR3 DNA sequence: TGCGCCAGCAGCCTCGGCGGAACCTACGAGCAGTACTTC.

This clone was observed a few times. The chain joins TRBV27 to TRBJ2-3; TRBD2 matches at 8 bases. Germline lookup yields CDR1 MNHEY and CDR2 SMNVEV (reference sequence). The CDR3 covers 15 residues. The junction had 6 bases not matched to a gene; V was cut back by 3 bases and J by 4 bases. The CDR3 region is CASSFSAGAPDTQYF. CDR3 in DNA: TGTGCCAGCAGTTTTTCAGCGGGAGCACCAGATACGCAGTATTTT.

The chain uses TRBV6-5 and TRBJ1-4; D remains ambiguous. Germline CDR1 reads MNHEY; CDR2 reads SVGAGI. The V and J ends lost 10 bases and 4 bases respectively, with 16 bases between them. The CDR3 is 14 amino acids. CDR3 in amino acids: CATLPRLRNEKLFF. For the CDR3, the DNA is TGTGCCACCTTACCGAGGCTCCGTAATGAAAAACTGTTTTTT.

The chain combines TRBV6-6 with TRBJ2-5, with 10 positions matching TRBD2. The CDR3 covers 15 residues. The V gene's germline CDR1 is MNHNY and CDR2 SVGAGI (reference sequence). Trimming removed 5 bases from V and 4 bases from J; junction bases left unmatched: 7. As DNA, the CDR3 is TGTGCCAGCAGTCTACAGCGGGAGGGCCGAGAGACCCAGTACTTC. Its protein is CASSLQREGRETQYF.

The CDR3 DNA reads TGTGCCAGCAGCCGAGAAGAGACCCAGTACTTC. Translated: CASSREETQYF. The rearrangement links TRBV14 to TRBJ2-5; D not certain. The CDR3 is 11 amino acids. Germline V gives CDR1 SGHDN, CDR2 FVKESK. V was trimmed by 4 bases and J by 3 bases, leaving 3 bases between them. Full variable domain (remainder filled in from reference TRBV14 and TRBJ2-5): EAGVTQFPSHSVIEKGQTVTLRCDPISGHDNLYWYRRVMGKEIKFLLHFVKESKQDESGMPNNRFLAERTGGTYSTLKVQPAELEDSGVYFCASSREETQYFGPGTRLLVL.

This sequence joins TRBV4-1 and TRBJ2-1; the match to TRBD2 covers 9 bases. This CDR3 has 15 amino acids. V dropped 3 bases and J dropped 3; count of bases not matched to a gene: 3. The germline V gene has CDR1 MGHRA and CDR2 YSYEKL. The CDR3: CASSQPTSGYNEQFF. CDR3 coding DNA: TGCGCCAGCAGCCAGCCGACTAGCGGCTACAATGAGCAGTTCTTC.

This clone was seen a few times. Distinct nucleotide sequences in the sample also encode this CDR3. The chain is built from TRBV3-1 (or the pseudogene TRBV3-2) and TRBJ1-3; the D is unclear. CDR3 length equals 15 residues. Between the trimmed V and J ends, which lost 3 bases and 0 bases, there was a span of 9 bases. Germline V gene sequence: CDR1 LGHDT, CDR2 YNNKEL (reference sequence). CDR3 bases: TGTGCCAGCAGCCAGATGGCAGGCTCTGGAAACACCATATATTTT. It specifies CASSQMAGSGNTIYF.

This clone was detected once. The rearrangement joins TRBV28 to TRBJ1-1; D is unresolved. The CDR3 length is 14 residues. Germline CDR1 is MDHEN and CDR2 is SYDVKM. Trimming stripped 3 bases from V and 0 bases from J, with 8 bases between. CDR3 DNA sequence: TGTGCCAGCAGTTTTTCCAGGCTGAACACTGAAGCTTTCTTT. Amino acids: CASSFSRLNTEAFF.

This sequence joins TRBV24-1 and TRBJ1-5; D is undetermined. In germline, CDR1 is KGHDR, CDR2 SFDVKD. Trimming took off 4 bases at V and 7 bases at J, with 7 bases between the two ends. CDR3 length: 12 residues. Written as DNA, the CDR3 is TGTGCCACCAGTGACCGGGGACAGCCCCAGCATTTT. The encoded protein is CATSDRGQPQHF.

This clone has only a few counts. This chain connects TRBV18 to TRBJ1-2; D remains unclear. Germline V gives CDR1 KGHSH, CDR2 LQKENI. Trimming stripped 1 base from V and 4 bases from J, with 13 bases between. The CDR3 extends over 15 amino acids. CDR3 in DNA: TGTGCCAGCTCACCACAGTCCACTAGTGGCTATGGCTACACCTTC. Translated: CASSPQSTSGYGYTF.

Notes on this clone: A read error may account for a junction end that differs from germline. The V gene is TRBV7-9, the J gene TRBJ1-3; D gene uncertain. The CDR3 runs 12 residues. Germline V gives CDR1 SEHNR, CDR2 FQNEAQ (reference sequence). The DNA of the CDR3 is TGTGCCAGCAGCTTAATGGAGCACTTAAAGGCTTTT. It is translated as CASSLMEHLKAF.

The chain couples TRBV11-3 to TRBJ1-2; D is ambiguous. V was pared by 5 bases and J by 8 bases, with 12 bases between. The germline gives CDR1 SGHNT, CDR2 YENEEA. The CDR3 runs 12 residues. Here the CDR3 reads CASSHTTGGYTF. Here the CDR3 DNA reads TGTGCCAGCAGCCATACGACCGGGGGCTACACCTTC.

This chain links TRBV2 with TRBJ1-3, with 7 bases aligning to TRBD1. Germline trimming cut 8 bases from V and 0 bases from J; bases unmatched to any gene: 4. The CDR3 consists of 14 residues. Per germline, CDR1 SNHLY and CDR2 FYNNEI. CDR3 region: CASWDSLSGNTIYF. The CDR3 nucleotides are TGTGCCAGCTGGGACAGTCTCTCTGGAAACACCATATATTTT.

The chain has TRBV28 and TRBJ1-6; TRBD1 aligns across 7 bases. The V segment lost 10 bases and the J segment 3 bases; nucleotides outside the gene matches: 9. Germline loops: CDR1 MDHEN, CDR2 SYDVKM. The CDR3 contains 15 residues. CDR3 loop: CAIRGAGGYNSPLHF. CDR3 nucleotides: TGTGCCATCCGAGGAGCAGGGGGCTATAATTCACCCCTCCACTTT.

The genes are TRBV7-6 and TRBJ1-2; TRBD1 aligns across 7 bases. The CDR3 has 14 residues. Germline V gene sequence: CDR1 SGHVS, CDR2 FNYEAQ. The trim removed 4 bases at V and 6 bases at J, leaving 8 bases unmatched. CDR3 DNA sequence: TGTGCCAGCAGCTACGCCCCGGGGACAGATGGCTACACCTTC. Its protein is CASSYAPGTDGYTF.

J is TRBJ2-7 and V is TRBV4-1, with D possibly TRBD2 on 6 matching bases. CDR3 length equals 13 residues. Germline CDR1 and CDR2: MGHRA and YSYEKL. Trimming stripped 1 base from V and 3 bases from J, with 7 bases between. CDR3 residues: CASSQGEVYEQYF. CDR3 in DNA: TGCGCCAGCAGCCAAGGGGAGGTCTACGAGCAGTACTTC.

The rearrangement uses TRBV3-1 (or the pseudogene TRBV3-2) and TRBJ1-4; no clear D gene. Trimming removed 1 base at V and 1 base at J, with 7 bases between. Germline-derived CDR1 and CDR2 are LGHDT and YNNKEL (reference sequence). The CDR3 length is 15 residues. The CDR3 sequence: CASSQGALTNEKLFF. Here the CDR3 DNA reads TGTGCCAGCAGCCAAGGGGCCCTAACTAATGAAAAACTGTTTTTT.

The rearrangement uses TRBV19 and TRBJ2-3, with D possibly being TRBD2 (5 bases). Germline V gene data show CDR1 as LNHDA and CDR2 as SQIVND (reference sequence). CDR3 length: 14 residues. The V and J ends lost 7 bases and 0 bases respectively, with 11 bases between them. The CDR3 nucleotides read TGTGCCAGTACCTCACTAGGGAGCACAGATACGCAGTATTTT. Protein: CASTSLGSTDTQYF.

The chain is built from TRBV7-2 and TRBJ2-4; 10 bases agree with TRBD2. V shed 5 bases, J shed 6 bases, and the junction held 7 bases outside the gene matches. Germline-derived CDR1 and CDR2 are SGHTA and FQGNSA. CDR3 length: 15 residues. The CDR3 nucleotides are TGTGCCAGCAGCACAGGACTAGCGGCAAGAAACATTCAGTACTTC. Translated, it gives CASSTGLAARNIQYF.

V and J are TRBV27 and TRBJ2-3; possible D gene TRBD2, 5 bases. CDR1 is MNHEY, CDR2 SMNVEV, per germline (reference sequence). CDR3 size: 16 residues. Trimming cost V 5 bases and J 0 bases, with 15 bases left between them. CDR3 residues: CASSSLSGSSTDTQYF. CDR3 nucleotide sequence: TGTGCCAGCAGTAGTCTTTCGGGATCTAGCACAGATACGCAGTATTTT.